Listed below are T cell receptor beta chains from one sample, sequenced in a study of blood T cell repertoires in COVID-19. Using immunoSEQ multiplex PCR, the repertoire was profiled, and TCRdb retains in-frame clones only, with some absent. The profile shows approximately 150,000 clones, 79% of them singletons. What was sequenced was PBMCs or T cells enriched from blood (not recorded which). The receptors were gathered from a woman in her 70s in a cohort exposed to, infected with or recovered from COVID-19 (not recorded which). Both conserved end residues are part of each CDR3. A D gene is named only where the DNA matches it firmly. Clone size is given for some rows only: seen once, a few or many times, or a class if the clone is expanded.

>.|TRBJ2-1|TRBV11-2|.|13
TGTGCCAGCAGCACTACAGGGTTCAATGAGCAGTTCTTC
CASSTTGFNEQFF
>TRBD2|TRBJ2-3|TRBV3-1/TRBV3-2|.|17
TGTGCCAGCAGCGTCCGGACTAGCGGGAGCGGCACAGATACGCAGTATTTT
CASSVRTSGSGTDTQYF
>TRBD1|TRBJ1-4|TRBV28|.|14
TGTGCCAGCAGTTGGGACAGAGGTAATGAAAAACTGTTTTTT
CASSWDRGNEKLFF
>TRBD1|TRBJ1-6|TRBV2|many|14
TGTGCCAGCAGGCCGGGACAGGGGGATTCACCCCTCCACTTT
CASRPGQGDSPLHF
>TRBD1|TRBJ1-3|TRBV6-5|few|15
TGTGCCAGCAGTACAGGGGGCGCGTTCGCGGACACCATATATTTT
CASSTGGAFADTIYF
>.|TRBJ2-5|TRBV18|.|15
TGTGCCAGCTCACCACCCAACGGACAGCAAGAGACCCAGTACTTC
CASSPPNGQQETQYF
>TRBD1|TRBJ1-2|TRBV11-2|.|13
TGTGCCAGCAGCTTAGCACGACAGGGCGACTACACCTTC
CASSLARQGDYTF
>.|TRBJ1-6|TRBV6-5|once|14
TGTGCCAGCAGTTACGAGGGTTTACGCTCACCCCTCCACTTT
CASSYEGLRSPLHF
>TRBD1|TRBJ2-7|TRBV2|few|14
TGTGCCAGCAGTGAATTGGGACAGGGGTACGAGCAGTACTTC
CASSELGQGYEQYF
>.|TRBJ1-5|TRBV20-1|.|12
TGCAGTGCTAGTTCATTCAATCAGCCCCAGCATTTT
CSASSFNQPQHF
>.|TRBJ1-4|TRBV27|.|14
TGTGCCAGCAGTTTATTGGGCATGAGAGAAAAACTGTTTTTT
CASSLLGMREKLFF
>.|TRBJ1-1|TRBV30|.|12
TGTGCCTGGAGACTAGGGAACACTGAAGCTTTCTTT
CAWRLGNTEAFF
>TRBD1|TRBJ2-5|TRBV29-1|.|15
TGCAGCGTTGGAGCCTCCGGGACAGGGTTCGAGACCCAGTACTTC
CSVGASGTGFETQYF
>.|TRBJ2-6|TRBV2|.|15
TGTGCCAGCAGTGAACTCAGCTCTGGGGCCAACGTCCTGACTTTC
CASSELSSGANVLTF
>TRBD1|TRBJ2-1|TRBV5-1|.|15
TGCGCCAGCAGCCTGGGGACAGGGAGGACCAATGAGCAGTTCTTC
CASSLGTGRTNEQFF
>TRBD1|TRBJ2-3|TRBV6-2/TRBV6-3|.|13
TGTGCCAGCAGTGCGACAGGGACAGATACGCAGTATTTT
CASSATGTDTQYF
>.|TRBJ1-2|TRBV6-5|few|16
TGTGCCAGCAGTTACTCCGGGACATCGGGCGGCTATGGCTACACCTTC
CASSYSGTSGGYGYTF
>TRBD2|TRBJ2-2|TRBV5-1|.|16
TGCGCCAGCAGCTCGGGACTAGCGGGAGGCACCGGGGAGCTGTTTTTT
CASSSGLAGGTGELFF
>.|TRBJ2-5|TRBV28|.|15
TGTGCCAGCAGTTTAGCGGGGATAGGTCAAGAGACCCAGTACTTC
CASSLAGIGQETQYF
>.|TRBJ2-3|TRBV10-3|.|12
TGTGCCACCGAGGGGGGCACAGATACGCAGTATTTT
CATEGGTDTQYF
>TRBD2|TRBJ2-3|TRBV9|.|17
TGTGCCAGCAGCGTAGACGCTAGCGGGAGTAGCACAGATACGCAGTATTTT
CASSVDASGSSTDTQYF
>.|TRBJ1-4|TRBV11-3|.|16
TGTGCCAGCAGCTTAGAGGCGGGTGCAACTAATGAAAAACTGTTTTTT
CASSLEAGATNEKLFF
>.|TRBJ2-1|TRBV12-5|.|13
TGTGCTAGTGGTCCTAATTGGACAGAAGAGCAGTTCTTC
CASGPNWTEEQFF
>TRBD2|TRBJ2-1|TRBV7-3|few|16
TGTGCCAGCAGCTTACTAGCGGGAACAGACTACAATGAGCAGTTCTTC
CASSLLAGTDYNEQFF
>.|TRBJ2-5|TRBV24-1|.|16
TGTGCCACCAGTGATTTCACGGGGATTTCCCAAGAGACCCAGTACTTC
CATSDFTGISQETQYF
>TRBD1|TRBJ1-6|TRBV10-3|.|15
TGTGCCATCAAAAGAGGTACAGGGGACAATTCACCCCTCCACTTT
CAIKRGTGDNSPLHF
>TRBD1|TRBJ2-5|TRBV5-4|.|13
TGTGCCAGCTCTGGACAGGGCCTAGAGACCCAGTACTTC
CASSGQGLETQYF
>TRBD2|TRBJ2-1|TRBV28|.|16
TGTGCCAGCTCGCGTTGGCTAGCGGGAGGTGGGGATGAGCAGTTCTTC
CASSRWLAGGGDEQFF
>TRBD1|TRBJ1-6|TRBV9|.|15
TGTGCCAGCCAAAACCAAGACAGGGCCCCTTCACCCCTCCACTTT
CASQNQDRAPSPLHF
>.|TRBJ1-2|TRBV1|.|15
TGCACCAGCAGCTCTTACAGGGGGGCTAACTATGGCTACACCTTC
CTSSSYRGANYGYTF
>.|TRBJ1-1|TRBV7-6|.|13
TGTGCCAGCAGCTTAGCCAGGGGCACTGAAGCTTTCTTT
CASSLARGTEAFF
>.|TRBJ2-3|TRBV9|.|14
TGTGCCAGCAGCGTGAGTACTAGCACAGATACGCAGTATTTT
CASSVSTSTDTQYF
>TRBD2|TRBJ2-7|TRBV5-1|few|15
TGCGCCAGCAGATCTACTAGCGGGAGCTCCTACGAGCAGTACTTC
CASRSTSGSSYEQYF
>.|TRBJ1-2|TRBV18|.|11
TGTGCCAGCTCTTCGGGCTATGGCTACACCTTC
CASSSGYGYTF
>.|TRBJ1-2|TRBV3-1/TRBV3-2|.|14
TGTGCCAGCAGCCAAGTAGACGGGGACTATGGCTACACCTTC
CASSQVDGDYGYTF
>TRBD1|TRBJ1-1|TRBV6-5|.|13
TGTGCCAGCAGGACAGGGGGAGTAGCTGAAGCTTTCTTT
CASRTGGVAEAFF
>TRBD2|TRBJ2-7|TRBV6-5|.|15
TGTGCCAGCAGTTACTCGATTGGACTAGGAGGCGAGCAGTACTTC
CASSYSIGLGGEQYF
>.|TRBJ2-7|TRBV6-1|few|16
TGTGCCAGCAGTGAACCAACTAGAGGGTCGACCTACGAGCAGTACTTC
CASSEPTRGSTYEQYF
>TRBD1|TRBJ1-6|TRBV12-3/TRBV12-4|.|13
TGTGCCAGCAGGGTGGACAGGGAGTCACCCCTCCACTTT
CASRVDRESPLHF
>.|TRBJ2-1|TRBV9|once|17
TGTGCCAGCAGCCCTCCCTTAGTGGTTAGCTCCTACAATGAGCAGTTCTTC
CASSPPLVVSSYNEQFF
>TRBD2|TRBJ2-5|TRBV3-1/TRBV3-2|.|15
TGTGCCAGCAGCCTCTCTAGCGGGAGGGGAGAGACCCAGTACTTC
CASSLSSGRGETQYF
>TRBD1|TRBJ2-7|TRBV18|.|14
TGTGCCAGCTCCCTGGACAGGGGAGGGTACGAGCAGTACTTC
CASSLDRGGYEQYF
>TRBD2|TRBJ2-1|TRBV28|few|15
TGTGCCAGCAGTTTATACGGGAGGTCCTACAATGAGCAGTTCTTC
CASSLYGRSYNEQFF
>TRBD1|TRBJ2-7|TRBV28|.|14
TGTGCCAGCAGTTTATACAAGGACAGGGCCGAGCAGTACTTC
CASSLYKDRAEQYF
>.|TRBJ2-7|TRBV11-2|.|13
TGTGCCAGCAGCTTGGGCCAGGGTGACGAGCAGTACTTC
CASSLGQGDEQYF
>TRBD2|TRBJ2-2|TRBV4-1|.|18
TGCGCCAGCAGCCAGCGGACTAGCGGGAGGGCCCGTGGTGGGGAGCTGTTTTTT
CASSQRTSGRARGGELFF
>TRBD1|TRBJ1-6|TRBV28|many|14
TGTGCCAGCAGTCCCAGGGACAGTTATTCACCCCTCCACTTT
CASSPRDSYSPLHF
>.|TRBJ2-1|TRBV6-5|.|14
TGTGCCAGCACCCAGGGTATCTCCTACAATGAGCAGTTCTTC
CASTQGISYNEQFF
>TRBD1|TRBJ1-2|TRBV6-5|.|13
TGTGCCAGCACCTCCGGGACAGGAAAGGGCTACACCTTC
CASTSGTGKGYTF
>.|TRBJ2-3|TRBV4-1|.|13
TGCGCCAGCAGCCAAGTCGCGGGGGATACGCAGTATTTT
CASSQVAGDTQYF
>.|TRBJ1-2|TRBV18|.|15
TGTGCCAGCTCACCATCGGCAGGGTGGGACTATGGCTACACCTTC
CASSPSAGWDYGYTF
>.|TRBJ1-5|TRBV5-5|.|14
TGTGCCAGCAGCTTGCCCGGGGGTATTCAGCCCCAGCATTTT
CASSLPGGIQPQHF
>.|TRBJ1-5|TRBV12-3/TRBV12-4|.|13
TGTGCCAGCAGTCTACAGGGAGATCAGCCCCAGCATTTT
CASSLQGDQPQHF
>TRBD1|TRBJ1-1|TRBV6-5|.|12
TGTGCCAGCAGGACCAGGGGGACTGAAGCTTTCTTT
CASRTRGTEAFF